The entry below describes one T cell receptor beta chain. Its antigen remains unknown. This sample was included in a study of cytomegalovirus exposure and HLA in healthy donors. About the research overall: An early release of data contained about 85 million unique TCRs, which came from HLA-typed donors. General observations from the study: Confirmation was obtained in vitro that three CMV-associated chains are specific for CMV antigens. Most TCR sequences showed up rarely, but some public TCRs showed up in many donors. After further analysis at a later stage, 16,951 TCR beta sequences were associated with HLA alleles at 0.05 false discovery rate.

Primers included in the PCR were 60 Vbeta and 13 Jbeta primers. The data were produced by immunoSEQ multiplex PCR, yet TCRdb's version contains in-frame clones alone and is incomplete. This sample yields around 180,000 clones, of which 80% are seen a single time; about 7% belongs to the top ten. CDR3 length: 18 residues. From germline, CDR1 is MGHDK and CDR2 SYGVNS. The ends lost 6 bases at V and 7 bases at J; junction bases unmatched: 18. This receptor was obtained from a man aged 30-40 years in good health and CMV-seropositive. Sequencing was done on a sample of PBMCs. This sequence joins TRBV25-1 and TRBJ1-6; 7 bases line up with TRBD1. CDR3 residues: CASRGTGTAGVGNSPLHF. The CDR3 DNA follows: TGTGCCAGCAGAGGGACCGGGACAGCTGGGGTGGGGAATTCACCCCTCCACTTT.